Each of the 28 T cell receptor beta chains below was sequenced from the same sample in a study of CD8 T cells in ankylosing spondylitis. Each CDR3 protein is one row after TCRdb ran MiXCR on the 5' RACE reads. The profile shows more than 250,000 distinct CDR3 sequences, around a tenth of them singletons. Material for sequencing was blood, either unsorted or a sorted T cell fraction (not recorded which). Receptors were obtained from a female donor with ankylosing spondylitis or in good health (not recorded which).

V gene TRBV12-3 or TRBV12-4 combines with J gene TRBJ1-5; TRBD1 matches 9 bases. The CDR3 totals 14 residues. Germline trimming cut 3 bases from V and 7 bases from J; bases unmatched to any gene: 4. The CDR3 loop is CASSLSDRGQPQHF. The DNA for the CDR3 is TGTGCCAGCAGTTTGTCGGACAGGGGACAGCCCCAGCATTTT.

This clonotype was seen a few times. CDR3 nucleotides: TGTGCCAGCAGTGATGGGGGTGAGCAGTACTTC. The encoded protein is CASSDGGEQYF. The chain uses TRBV2 and TRBJ2-7; either TRBD1 or TRBD2 may fit D (5 bases each). The germline V gene has CDR1 SNHLY and CDR2 FYNNEI. V lost 3 bases and J lost 7, with 7 bases in between. The CDR3 totals 11 residues.

At least ten counts were recorded for this clonotype. The rearrangement joins TRBV20-1 to TRBJ2-7; D ambiguous. CDR1 is DFQATT and CDR2 is SNEGSKA in the germline V gene (reference sequence). Between the trimmed V and J ends, which lost 6 bases and 4 bases, there was a span of 19 bases. The CDR3 totals 14 residues. CDR3 protein: CSAVSPLRRYEQYF. In DNA, the CDR3 is TGCAGTGCCGTAAGCCCCTTACGACGGTACGAGCAGTACTTC.

There are a few counts of this clonotype. The chain carries TRBV19 and TRBJ2-3, with D uncertain. The CDR3 sequence is 15 residues long. From germline, CDR1 is LNHDA and CDR2 SQIVND (reference sequence). Trimming cost V 5 bases and J 6 bases, with 18 bases left between them. CDR3 DNA: TGTGCCAGTAGTCTATTTTCGGCCCTCCGGGATACGCAGTATTTT. Its translation: CASSLFSALRDTQYF.

The sample holds many counts of this clonotype. V and J are TRBV20-1 and TRBJ2-3; no reliable D call. The CDR3 spans 15 residues. V was cut by 3 bases and J by 6 bases, with 19 bases left in between. Germline assignment: CDR1 DFQATT and CDR2 SNEGSKA (reference sequence). CDR3 sequence: CSASGLYNDGDTQYF. Written as DNA, the CDR3 is TGCAGTGCTAGCGGTCTCTACAATGATGGGGATACGCAGTATTTT.

The V call is TRBV5-4, the J call TRBJ2-3, with D tentatively TRBD2 (6 bases). This CDR3 has 16 residues. The V end was cut by 4 bases, the J end by 2 bases, with 17 bases between. CDR1 SGHNT and CDR2 YYREEE come from the germline V gene (reference sequence). The CDR3 region has the DNA TGTGCCAGCAGCCCTGGGGGACGGGGGAACACAGATACGCAGTATTTT. It translates to CASSPGGRGNTDTQYF.

This clonotype showed up many times. The chain joins TRBV12-3 or TRBV12-4 to TRBJ1-1; D call uncertain. V shed 3 bases and J shed 1 base, with 9 bases lying between them. This CDR3 is built from 14 residues. DNA of the CDR3: TGTGCCAGCAGTTTGACTGTCGAGAACACTGAAGCTTTCTTT. This sequence encodes CASSLTVENTEAFF.

This clonotype was counted ten times or more. This sequence joins TRBV3-1 and TRBJ1-1; TRBD1 matches 7 bases. Germline CDR1 reads LGHDT; CDR2 reads YNNKEL (reference sequence). Germline trimming cut 1 base from V and 4 bases from J; bases unmatched to any gene: 3. The CDR3 extends over 14 amino acids. In nucleotides, the CDR3 is TGTGCCAGCAGCCAAGGGCAGGGGGGCACTGAAGCTTTCTTT. Its protein is CASSQGQGGTEAFF.

At least ten counts were recorded for this clonotype. The rearrangement uses TRBV5-1 and TRBJ2-3; D is perhaps TRBD1 or TRBD2 (5 bases each). The V end lost 1 base, the J end lost 2 bases, and 11 bases lay between the germline ends. Looked up from germline, CDR1 is SGHRS and CDR2 is YFSETQ. The CDR3 runs 15 residues. This CDR3 reads CASSLQRGPTDTQYF. CDR3 nucleotide sequence: TGCGCCAGCAGCTTGCAACGGGGACCCACAGATACGCAGTATTTT.

This clonotype was observed at least ten times. The chain employs TRBV11-2 and TRBJ1-2, with D possibly TRBD1 on 5 matching bases. Deletions cut 1 base from V and 3 bases from J, with 9 bases between. This CDR3 contains 14 residues. Germline lookup yields CDR1 SGHAT and CDR2 FQNNGV. The CDR3 loop is CASSLAGGDYGYTF. The CDR3 nucleotides are TGTGCCAGCAGCTTAGCTGGGGGGGACTATGGCTACACCTTC.

This clonotype was seen a few times. The chain recombines TRBV12-3 or TRBV12-4 with TRBJ2-3, with 8 bases that match TRBD1. The CDR3 loop spans 15 amino acids. With 7 bases clipped from V and 5 bases from J, the junction kept 11 bases outside the gene matches. Here the CDR3 DNA reads TGTGCCAGCACCAAGCCAGGGGGCGGTGGAGATACGCAGTATTTT. This gives the protein CASTKPGGGGDTQYF.

This clonotype has more than one count but fewer than ten. The chain is built from TRBV14 and TRBJ2-1; D possibly corresponds to TRBD2 (5 bases). Per germline, CDR1 SGHDN and CDR2 FVKESK. This CDR3 has 15 amino acids. V was cut by 3 bases and J by 4 bases, with 13 bases left in between. The CDR3 loop is CASSHPLARYNEQFF. Here the CDR3 DNA reads TGTGCCAGCAGCCATCCTTTAGCGCGATACAATGAGCAGTTCTTC. The full variable domain, its missing parts supplied by reference TRBV14 and TRBJ2-1, is EAGVTQFPSHSVIEKGQTVTLRCDPISGHDNLYWYRRVMGKEIKFLLHFVKESKQDESGMPNNRFLAERTGGTYSTLKVQPAELEDSGVYFCASSHPLARYNEQFFGPGTRLTVL.

This clonotype appeared many times. This chain joins TRBV12-3 or TRBV12-4 and TRBJ2-1; possible D gene TRBD2, 5 bases. The CDR3 is made up of 14 amino acids. The V and J ends lost 4 bases and 6 bases respectively, with 13 bases between them. The CDR3 here is CASSSSLTSNEQFF. CDR3 bases: TGTGCCAGCAGTTCCTCCCTTACTAGCAATGAGCAGTTCTTC.

This clonotype was counted many times. As DNA, the CDR3 is TGCAGTGCTACCAGAGGGGGGGCCTTAAATGAGCAGTTCTTC. It translates to CSATRGGALNEQFF. The genes are TRBV20-1 and TRBJ2-1; D might be TRBD2 (7 bases). Between the trimmed V and J ends, which lost 4 bases and 7 bases, there was a span of 17 bases. Germline V gives CDR1 DFQATT, CDR2 SNEGSKA (reference sequence). The CDR3 is 14 residues long.

In its sample, this clonotype was seen many times. This rearrangement joins TRBV6-5 to TRBJ2-2, with no clear D. The CDR3 covers 12 residues. Trimming left V 0 bases short and J 5 bases short, with 1 base between. The germline gives CDR1 MNHEY, CDR2 SVGAGI. This chain's CDR3 is CASSYSTGELFF. As DNA, the CDR3 is TGTGCCAGCAGTTACTCTACCGGGGAGCTGTTTTTT.

Many counts were recorded for this clonotype. The gene calls are TRBV7-2 and TRBJ2-1; D is perhaps TRBD1 (5 bases). The CDR3 is made up of 14 amino acids. Looked up from germline, CDR1 is SGHTA and CDR2 is FQGNSA. Trimming removed 3 bases from V and 4 bases from J, with 10 bases in between. CDR3 sequence: CASSFLTAYNEQFF. In DNA form, the CDR3 reads TGTGCCAGCAGCTTTCTGACAGCTTACAATGAGCAGTTCTTC.

V is TRBV20-1 and J is TRBJ2-3; TRBD2 agrees at 9 bases. V dropped 3 bases and J dropped 2; count of bases not matched to a gene: 6. The CDR3 consists of 15 residues. In germline, CDR1 is DFQATT, CDR2 SNEGSKA (reference sequence). The DNA of the CDR3 is TGCAGTGCTAGCGGGCGGGGGGGTAACACAGATACGCAGTATTTT. This gives the protein CSASGRGGNTDTQYF.

This sequence joins TRBV2 and TRBJ2-1, with D unresolved. This CDR3 region has 13 residues. Germline V gene lookup returns CDR1 SNHLY and CDR2 FYNNEI. With 10 bases removed from V and 9 bases from J, the gap between germline ends came to 19 bases. The CDR3: CATHQAPGGEQFF. The CDR3 region has the DNA TGTGCCACCCATCAGGCCCCGGGTGGTGAGCAGTTCTTC.

About this clonotype itself: A single base separates this from a much larger clone, so it may be a read error. The rearrangement links TRBV20-1 to TRBJ2-4, with D maybe TRBD2 (6 bases). V was trimmed by 2 bases and J by 0 bases, leaving 11 bases between them. CDR3 length: 15 residues. CDR1 DFQATT and CDR2 SNEGSKA come from the germline V gene (reference sequence). CDR3 DNA sequence: TGCAGTGCTAGAAGGCGGGAACTAGCCAAAAACATTCAGTACTTC. Translating it yields CSARRRELAKNIQYF.

The chain employs TRBV18 and TRBJ2-1; 11 bases align to TRBD2. The junction had 4 bases not matched to a gene; V was cut back by 1 base and J by 8 bases. The CDR3 totals 15 residues. Looked up from germline, CDR1 is KGHSH and CDR2 is LQKENI. CDR3 DNA sequence: TGTGCCAGCTCACCACGGGGACTAGCGGCGGATGAGCAGTTCTTC. Its protein is CASSPRGLAADEQFF.

Here the CDR3 reads CASTWQGAGANVLTF. The CDR3 DNA follows: TGTGCCAGCACCTGGCAGGGGGCTGGGGCCAACGTCCTGACTTTC. The genes are TRBV12-3 or TRBV12-4 and TRBJ2-6; 7 bases are a match to TRBD1. J lost 2 bases, V lost 7 bases, and 5 bases had no gene match. The length of the CDR3 is 15 residues.

The gene calls are TRBV4-1 and TRBJ1-4; TRBD1 is a possible D gene (5 bases). Germline assignment: CDR1 MGHRA and CDR2 YSYEKL. The CDR3 is made up of 15 amino acids. The V gene lost 1 base and the J gene lost 0 bases, with 6 bases spanning the gap. The DNA for the CDR3 is TGCGCCAGCAGCCAAGGGGGGTCAACTAATGAAAAACTGTTTTTT. Amino acids: CASSQGGSTNEKLFF.

This clonotype was counted many times. The rearrangement uses TRBV6-1 and TRBJ1-6; D may be TRBD1 (5 bases). The CDR3 contains 13 residues. The germline V gene has CDR1 MNHNS and CDR2 SASEGT. Between the trimmed V and J ends, which lost 7 bases and 5 bases, there was a span of 9 bases. The DNA for the CDR3 is TGTGCCAGCACGGGACCCAATAATTCACCCCTCCACTTT. Translated, it gives CASTGPNNSPLHF.

This clonotype was recorded at least ten times. The chain combines TRBV6-5 with TRBJ1-1; tentatively, D is TRBD1 (6 bases). Trimming stripped 2 bases from V and 6 bases from J, with 16 bases between. This CDR3 has 15 amino acids. Germline V CDR1 and CDR2: MNHEY, SVGAGI. CDR3 nucleotides: TGTGCCAGCAGTTACGGGTCCTATGGGGGCGCTGAAGCTTTCTTT. Its protein is CASSYGSYGGAEAFF.

The sample holds many counts of this clonotype. J is TRBJ2-1 and V is TRBV6-2 or TRBV6-3, with D unclear. Germline V lookup: CDR1 MNHEY, CDR2 SVGEGT. Trimming removed 2 bases at V and 0 bases at J, with 8 bases between. The CDR3 is 15 amino acids. As DNA, the CDR3 is TGTGCCAGCAGTTACGTCGGGTACTCCTACAATGAGCAGTTCTTC. It codes for CASSYVGYSYNEQFF.

Comment on this clonotype: Given a much more abundant clone one base away, this may be a read error. J is TRBJ1-5 and V is TRBV18; 8 bases line up with TRBD1. The V gene end was trimmed by 8 bases and the J gene end by 9 bases; junction bases not matched to a gene: 12. CDR1 KGHSH and CDR2 LQKENI come from the germline V gene. The CDR3 has 14 residues. CDR3 loop: CASAIGQGDRPQHF. DNA for the CDR3: TGTGCCAGCGCAATAGGACAGGGAGATCGGCCCCAGCATTTT.

CDR3 sequence: CASSLVVQYANTGELFF. CDR3 in DNA: TGTGCCAGCAGTTTAGTGGTACAGTACGCGAACACCGGGGAGCTGTTTTTT. J is TRBJ2-2 and V is TRBV27; D is uncertain. CDR1 is MNHEY and CDR2 is SMNVEV in the germline V gene (reference sequence). The length of the CDR3 is 17 residues. The germline V and J ends were trimmed by 2 bases and 0 bases, with 13 bases remaining between them.

Remarks on this clonotype: This probably arose from a read error, given a far larger clone one base away. CDR3 in amino acids: CSASLGEAQYF. CDR3 DNA sequence: TGCAGTGCTAGTTTAGGGGAGGCCCAGTACTTC. The chain is built from TRBV20-1 and TRBJ2-5, with a tentative D call TRBD2 (6 bases). CDR1 is DFQATT, CDR2 SNEGSKA, per germline (reference sequence). There are 11 residues in the CDR3. V lost 3 bases to trimming and J lost 9 bases, with 11 bases between them.